These T cell receptor beta chains were read from a single sample in a study of blood T cell repertoires in COVID-19. The method was immunoSEQ multiplex PCR; TCRdb's version includes in-frame clones alone and lacks a portion of them. The sample contains 350,000 to 450,000 clones, roughly four fifths of which appear only once. Sequencing used PBMCs or T cells enriched from blood (not recorded which). The receptors here all came from a woman between 50 and 59 years old who had recovered from COVID-19. CDR3s include the opening cysteine and the closing phenylalanine or tryptophan. Each record gives: V gene, J gene, D gene, clone size, CDR3 DNA, CDR3 protein. The D gene is left open where the match is weak. Clone size appears in some rows only: once, few, many, or a class for an expanded clone.

TRBV14	TRBJ2-7	-	-	TGTGCCAGCAGCCCCGGAGGAGGGACCTACGAGCAGTACTTC	CASSPGGGTYEQYF
TRBV28	TRBJ1-2	TRBD1	-	TGTGCCAGCAGTCTACCGGGACAGGCGCTCTATGGCTACACCTTC	CASSLPGQALYGYTF
TRBV19	TRBJ2-7	TRBD1	-	TGTGCCAGTAGTTGGACAGGGGGCTCCTACGAGCAGTACTTC	CASSWTGGSYEQYF
TRBV6-5	TRBJ2-1	TRBD2	-	TGTGCCAGCAGCTTAGCGGGAGGACGCTACAATGAGCAGTTCTTC	CASSLAGGRYNEQFF
TRBV24-1	TRBJ2-6	-	-	TGTGCCACCAGTGATTCAGTTGGAGGCTTCCCCCCTGGGGCCAACGTCCTGACTTTC	CATSDSVGGFPPGANVLTF
TRBV7-2	TRBJ1-1	-	-	TGTGCCAGCAAGGCAGACAGTATGAACACTGAAGCTTTCTTT	CASKADSMNTEAFF
TRBV19	TRBJ1-4	TRBD1	-	TGTGCCAGCGGGGGCAGGGGGGTTCGTTCTAATGAAAAACTGTTTTTT	CASGGRGVRSNEKLFF
TRBV18	TRBJ2-7	TRBD2	-	TGTGCCAGCTCTCTCAGGACAGCTGGACTAGCGATTAACTACGAGCAGTACTTC	CASSLRTAGLAINYEQYF
TRBV30	TRBJ1-5	-	-	TGTGCCTGGAGTCGCACTACCACAGGGCATAGCCAGCATTTT	CAWSRTTTGHSQHF
TRBV5-1	TRBJ2-5	-	-	TGCGCCAGCAGCCCCACTGCGTCGGAGACCCAGTACTTC	CASSPTASETQYF
TRBV6-5	TRBJ2-7	TRBD2	once	TGTGCCAGCAGTTACTCCGGGACTAGCGGGAGTTACGAGCAGTACTTC	CASSYSGTSGSYEQYF
TRBV9	TRBJ2-2	-	-	TGTGCCAGCAGCGTAGACCCTTACGGGACCGGGGAGCTGTTTTTT	CASSVDPYGTGELFF
TRBV7-2	TRBJ1-2	TRBD1	few	TGTGCCAGCAGCGAATCGGGGACAGCCAACTATGGCTACACCTTC	CASSESGTANYGYTF
TRBV6-5	TRBJ2-1	-	-	TGTGCCAGCAGTTACTCGGCGGCAAGCTCCTACAATGAGCAGTTCTTC	CASSYSAASSYNEQFF
TRBV7-2	TRBJ1-1	-	-	TGTGCCAGCAGCTTAATCGTTTCGGGAGGGGTGAACACTGAAGCTTTCTTT	CASSLIVSGGVNTEAFF